This T cell receptor (beta chain) was retrieved from a study of beta chain features in type 1 diabetes. Study-level findings and limits: TCRB repertoires of naive, central memory and Treg cells appeared more similar among patients than among healthy donors.

Each of the CD4+ naive, central memory, regulatory and stem cell-like memory populations was sorted via CD45RO/CCR7/CD25/CD127/CD95/CD27. Trimming pared 1 base from V and 5 bases from J, leaving 9 bases between. Per the germline V gene, CDR1 is SGHTA and CDR2 is FQGNSA. The CDR3 totals 14 residues. Investigators reverse transcribed all isolated RNA, so they sequenced expressed TCRB transcripts. Only in-frame clones appear in the TCRdb table, and some are missing; sequencing was by immunoSEQ multiplex PCR. The sample holds about 160,000 clones, over 7.5% seen once. Comments on this clone: Its antigen is undetermined.

The clonotype originates from a woman aged 18 to 35 in good health. Material for sequencing was central memory CD4+ T cells from blood. V and J are TRBV7-2 and TRBJ1-5; maybe TRBD1 (5 bases). The CDR3 is CASSLGVGHQPQHF. The CDR3 region has the DNA TGTGCCAGCAGCTTAGGGGTGGGGCATCAGCCCCAGCATTTT.